A single sample is the source of the 14 T cell receptor beta chains below, sequenced in a study of T cells in Graves' hyperthyroidism and ophthalmopathy. There were TCR beta CDR3 regions amplified from RNA transcripts. In the first-round RT-PCR of the TCR CDR3, the HTBI primer set was used. From the multiplex PCR reads, TCRdb called clonotypes with MiXCR, one entry per CDR3 protein. Of hundreds of thousands of distinct CDR3 sequences in the sample, around 14% are singletons; the top ten hold under 7%. Sequenced sample: blood. Receptor source: a woman in her 30s with Graves' hyperthyroidism that later progressed to Graves' ophthalmopathy.

This clonotype has at least ten counts. The chain combines TRBV28 with TRBJ1-5; D is unresolved. Trimming shortened V by 6 bases and J by 6 bases, and 9 bases separated the two germline ends. The CDR3 has 12 amino acids. Germline V gene data show CDR1 as MDHEN and CDR2 as SYDVKM. The CDR3 nucleotides are TGTGCCAGCAGACCTGGGCCTCAGCCCCAGCATTTT. Its translation is CASRPGPQPQHF.

This clonotype was observed many times. The V call is TRBV2, the J call TRBJ2-7, with 7 nucleotides matching TRBD2. Germline V gene lookup returns CDR1 SNHLY and CDR2 FYNNEI. This CDR3 is 14 amino acids long. Trimming at V came to 10 bases and at J to 1 base, leaving 10 bases not matched to a gene. In DNA, the CDR3 is TGTGCCACCCGACTAGCTGATATATCCTACGAGCAGTACTTC. Translated: CATRLADISYEQYF. Full variable domain (outside the CDR3, taken from reference TRBV2 and TRBJ2-7): EPEVTQTPSHQVTQMGQEVILRCVPISNHLYFYWYRQILGQKVEFLVSFYNNEISEKSEIFDDQFSVERPDGSNFTLKIRSTKLEDSAMYFCATRLADISYEQYFGPGTRLTVT.

This clonotype was found many times. The V gene is TRBV20-1, the J gene TRBJ1-2, with D unresolved. Per the germline V gene, CDR1 is DFQATT and CDR2 is SNEGSKA (reference sequence). Trimming took 6 bases from V and 8 from J, leaving 22 bases between them. This CDR3 comprises 14 residues. The CDR3 DNA is TGCAGTGCCGAAGGCGGATGGCAACTGGGGGGCTACACCTTC. Its translation is CSAEGGWQLGGYTF.

The sample holds many counts of this clonotype. The chain combines TRBV18 with TRBJ1-1; D gene unclear. Trimming shortened V by 3 bases and J by 8 bases, and 13 bases separated the two germline ends. The CDR3 has 13 amino acids. In germline, CDR1 is KGHSH, CDR2 LQKENI. The CDR3 DNA is TGTGCCAGCTCACCGTTGGCATCTGCCGAAGCTTTCTTT. Translation gives CASSPLASAEAFF.

The rearrangement links TRBV20-1 to TRBJ2-2, with D maybe TRBD2 (6 bases). Looked up from germline, CDR1 is DFQATT and CDR2 is SNEGSKA (reference sequence). This CDR3 is built from 13 residues. V was cut by 2 bases and J by 6 bases, with 10 bases left in between. CDR3 sequence: CSARRGDSGELFF. The CDR3 region has the DNA TGCAGTGCTAGACGCGGGGATTCCGGGGAGCTGTTTTTT.

The V gene is TRBV3-1, the J gene TRBJ2-7; D is undetermined. V gave up 4 bases and J gave up 9 bases, with 25 bases separating them. The germline V gene has CDR1 LGHDT and CDR2 YNNKEL (reference sequence). CDR3 size: 16 residues. CDR3 DNA sequence: TGTGCCAGCAGCCGAGCCACCCGGGCATCCGCTGCTGGGCAGTACTTC. It is translated as CASSRATRASAAGQYF.

This clonotype appeared many times. The V gene is TRBV7-9, the J gene TRBJ1-6; D gene uncertain. Between the trimmed V and J ends, which lost 5 bases and 8 bases, there was a span of 4 bases. This CDR3 is 11 amino acids long. Germline CDR1 and CDR2: SEHNR and FQNEAQ (reference sequence). The CDR3 reads CASSDDSPLHF. CDR3 in DNA: TGTGCCAGCAGCGACGATTCACCCCTCCACTTT.

The chain combines TRBV19 with TRBJ2-3; D assignment may be TRBD1 or TRBD2 (6 bases each). Per germline, CDR1 LNHDA and CDR2 SQIVND (reference sequence). This CDR3 has 15 residues. Trimming removed 8 bases at V and 5 bases at J, with 20 bases between. CDR3 residues: CASPSRRGKIDTQYF. The DNA for the CDR3 is TGTGCCAGTCCGTCCAGGAGGGGGAAGATAGATACGCAGTATTTT.

The V gene is TRBV4-1, the J gene TRBJ1-2; D call uncertain. Germline V CDR1 and CDR2: MGHRA, YSYEKL. Trimming pared 0 bases from V and 8 bases from J, leaving 16 bases between. The CDR3 loop spans 15 amino acids. CDR3 in amino acids: CASSQDRGGMGGYTF. The CDR3 DNA is TGCGCCAGCAGCCAAGATCGGGGAGGGATGGGCGGCTACACCTTC.

The chain employs TRBV19 and TRBJ1-1; 7 bases map to TRBD1. Germline loops: CDR1 LNHDA, CDR2 SQIVND (reference sequence). CDR3 length equals 15 residues. The junction had 12 bases not matched to a gene; V was cut back by 10 bases and J by 1 base. The CDR3 loop is CATSGEGQWNTEAFF. DNA for the CDR3: TGTGCCACCTCCGGGGAGGGACAGTGGAACACTGAAGCTTTCTTT.

The V call is TRBV30, the J call TRBJ2-2, with TRBD2 matching over 9 bases. Germline trimming cut 4 bases from V and 4 bases from J; bases unmatched to any gene: 7. This CDR3 is 15 amino acids long. Germline assignment: CDR1 GTSNPN and CDR2 SVGIG (reference sequence). The CDR3 is CAWNLAGGGTGELFF. The CDR3 DNA sequence: TGTGCCTGGAACTTGGCGGGAGGGGGCACCGGGGAGCTGTTTTTT. Full variable domain (remainder filled in from reference TRBV30 and TRBJ2-2): SQTIHQWPATLVQPVGSPLSLECTVEGTSNPNLYWYRQAAGRGLQLLFYSVGIGQISSEVPQNLSASRPQDRQFILSSKKLLLSDSGFYLCAWNLAGGGTGELFFGEGSRLTVL.

This clonotype was seen more than once but under ten times. The V and J genes are TRBV10-3 and TRBJ2-5, with TRBD2 matching 11 bases. The CDR3 contains 15 residues. V shed 6 bases, J shed 2 bases, and the junction held 5 bases outside the gene matches. Germline V CDR1 and CDR2: ENHRY, SYGVKD. The CDR3 nucleotides read TGTGCCATCAGCGGACTAGCGGGCCAACAAGAGACCCAGTACTTC. Its translation: CAISGLAGQQETQYF.

This clonotype showed up just a few times. The chain links TRBV5-1 to TRBJ2-5; TRBD1 aligns across 7 bases. With 4 bases clipped from V and 5 bases from J, the junction kept 14 bases outside the gene matches. The length of the CDR3 is 16 residues. The V gene's germline CDR1 is SGHRS and CDR2 YFSETQ. CDR3 region: CASSQYRTGSGETQYF. In nucleotides, the CDR3 is TGCGCCAGCAGCCAGTACAGGACAGGCTCGGGGGAGACCCAGTACTTC.

This clonotype has at least ten counts. This chain joins TRBV24-1 and TRBJ2-7; no clear D. V lost 7 bases to trimming and J lost 3 bases, with 12 bases between them. Germline V lookup: CDR1 KGHDR, CDR2 SFDVKD. CDR3 length: 13 amino acids. The CDR3 reads CATRGGDSYEQYF. The CDR3 DNA follows: TGTGCCACCAGGGGCGGTGATAGCTACGAGCAGTACTTC.